The 27 T cell receptor beta chains in this list originate from one sample, sequenced in a study of OX40 agonist ivuxolimab in advanced cancers. Some clones are missing from TCRdb's copy, which holds only in-frame ones; the method was immunoSEQ multiplex PCR. The data contain tens of thousands of clones, about 80% of them seen just once; the ten biggest clones take up about 5.1%. The source was CD4+ or CD8+ T cells sorted from blood, collected in a trial of the OX40 agonist ivuxolimab. The source is an adult with an advanced solid tumor such as melanoma, head and neck, liver or kidney cancer.

This chain joins TRBV11-3 and TRBJ1-2; D is possibly TRBD1 (5 bases). The CDR3 runs to 12 residues. V lost 1 base and J 8 bases, leaving 8 bases between the germline ends. Germline CDR1 is SGHNT and CDR2 is YENEEA. CDR3 residues: CASSLGGDGYTF. The CDR3 bases are TGTGCCAGCAGCTTAGGGGGGGACGGCTACACCTTC.

The V and J genes are TRBV9 and TRBJ1-2; D remains unclear. The CDR3 consists of 13 residues. Germline lookup yields CDR1 SGDLS and CDR2 YYNGEE. Trimming pared 0 bases from V and 7 bases from J, leaving 10 bases between. Here the CDR3 reads CASSVGAEGGYTF. CDR3 DNA: TGTGCCAGCAGCGTAGGGGCGGAGGGTGGCTACACCTTC.

The chain uses TRBV2 and TRBJ1-6; possible D gene TRBD1, 6 bases. V lost 5 bases and J lost 9, with 17 bases in between. Germline CDR1 reads SNHLY; CDR2 reads FYNNEI. The CDR3 runs 15 residues. As DNA, the CDR3 is TGTGCCAGCAGTAACCACAGGGTCCCTTCTTCACCCCTCCACTTT. Protein: CASSNHRVPSSPLHF.

The CDR3 DNA follows: TGTGCCAGCAGCCAAGATGAGCGGGAGTCCTACAATGAGCAGTTCTTC. Translated: CASSQDERESYNEQFF. The V call is TRBV4-2, the J call TRBJ2-1, with 8 bases that match TRBD2. Germline V gene sequence: CDR1 LGHNA, CDR2 YNFKEQ. V was pared by 0 bases and J by 1 base, with 2 bases of the junction left unmatched. The CDR3 totals 16 residues.

This clone was picked up one time. The CDR3 DNA sequence: TGTGCCAGCAGCACCCACACCGGGGAGCTGTTTTTT. Translating it yields CASSTHTGELFF. The chain links TRBV9 to TRBJ2-2; D is undetermined. This CDR3 contains 12 residues. From germline, CDR1 is SGDLS and CDR2 YYNGEE. Trimming took off 4 bases at V and 3 bases at J, with 4 bases between the two ends.

The rearrangement links TRBV19 to TRBJ1-5, with a possible D match to TRBD1 (6 bases). This CDR3 region has 15 residues. Per germline, CDR1 LNHDA and CDR2 SQIVND (reference sequence). Between the trimmed V and J ends, which lost 2 bases and 2 bases, there was a span of 10 bases. Here the CDR3 reads CASSIRGAGNQPQHF. CDR3 nucleotides: TGTGCCAGTAGTATAAGGGGGGCCGGCAATCAGCCCCAGCATTTT.

This clone has just one count. The chain combines TRBV12-5 with TRBJ2-1; no firm D call. The CDR3 loop spans 11 amino acids. Looked up from germline, CDR1 is LGHNT and CDR2 is FRNRAP. V was pared by 2 bases and J by 13 bases, with 9 bases between. The CDR3 bases are TGTGCTAGTGGTTTGCTTAGAGCCCAGTTCTTC. Translation: CASGLLRAQFF. The whole variable domain, remainder taken from reference TRBV12-5 and TRBJ2-1, is DARVTQTPRHKVTEMGQEVTMRCQPILGHNTVFWYRQTMMQGLELLAYFRNRAPLDDSGMPKDRFSAEMPDATLATLKIQPSEPRDSAVYFCASGLLRAQFFGPGTRLTVL.

CDR3 region: CASSVRTSEQYF. The CDR3 DNA sequence: TGTGCCAGCAGCGTTAGGACGTCCGAGCAGTACTTC. The chain recombines TRBV5-4 with TRBJ2-7; D is unclear. V shed 4 bases and J shed 6 bases, with 11 bases lying between them. Germline V CDR1 and CDR2: SGHNT, YYREEE (reference sequence). This CDR3 spans 12 amino acids.

V usage is TRBV28 and J usage is TRBJ1-5; 10 bases are shared with TRBD1. CDR3 length: 12 amino acids. The germline V gene encodes CDR1 MDHEN and CDR2 SYDVKM. J lost 14 bases, V lost 6 bases, and 7 bases had no gene match. CDR3 residues: CASRQGQGWKHF. CDR3 in DNA: TGTGCCAGCAGGCAGGGACAGGGGTGGAAGCATTTT. Complete variable domain (other parts from reference TRBV28 and TRBJ1-5): DVKVTQSSRYLVKRTGEKVFLECVQDMDHENMFWYRQDPGLGLRLIYFSYDVKMKEKGDIPEGYSVSREKKERFSLILESASTNQTSMYLCASRQGQGWKHFGDGTRLSIL.

The chain recombines TRBV28 with TRBJ1-2; 7 positions agree with TRBD1. The CDR3 is 16 amino acids. Germline V gene lookup returns CDR1 MDHEN and CDR2 SYDVKM. Germline trimming cut 4 bases from V and 4 bases from J; bases unmatched to any gene: 12. The CDR3: CASSSPQGGRGYGYTF. The CDR3 region has the DNA TGTGCCAGCAGTTCCCCCCAGGGGGGCAGGGGCTATGGCTACACCTTC.

The gene calls are TRBV27 and TRBJ1-5, with TRBD1 matching 10 bases. The length of the CDR3 is 15 residues. CDR1 MNHEY and CDR2 SMNVEV come from the germline V gene (reference sequence). The ends lost 5 bases at V and 7 bases at J; junction bases unmatched: 8. The chain's CDR3 is CASSTTGGIGQPQHF. The CDR3 DNA is TGTGCCAGCAGTACGACAGGGGGCATAGGGCAGCCCCAGCATTTT.

The chain employs TRBV5-1 and TRBJ2-1; 7 bases map to TRBD1. V shed 7 bases and J 6 bases; nucleotides not matched to a gene: 16. Germline loops: CDR1 SGHRS, CDR2 YFSETQ. The CDR3 has 16 amino acids. DNA of the CDR3: TGCGCCAGCGGGGAAAAGGGGACAGTAAGGGGCAATGAGCAGTTCTTC. Its translation: CASGEKGTVRGNEQFF.

V gene TRBV7-9 combines with J gene TRBJ1-1; the match to TRBD1 covers 8 bases. The ends lost 1 base at V and 8 bases at J; junction bases unmatched: 6. The V gene's germline CDR1 is SEHNR and CDR2 FQNEAQ (reference sequence). The CDR3 consists of 14 residues. CDR3 region: CASSLGTGFGEAFF. CDR3 nucleotide sequence: TGTGCCAGCAGCTTAGGGACAGGGTTTGGGGAAGCTTTCTTT.

This clone was seen a few times. The chain employs TRBV4-1 and TRBJ2-1; TRBD2 aligns across 9 bases. The V and J ends lost 1 base and 5 bases, in that order; junction bases with no gene match: 12. Per germline, CDR1 MGHRA and CDR2 YSYEKL. The CDR3 spans 18 residues. The CDR3 nucleotides read TGCGCCAGCAGCCAAGTCGGCGGGGGGGGGAGAAAACACAATGAGCAGTTCTTC. Translation: CASSQVGGGGRKHNEQFF.

The DNA for the CDR3 is TGCGCCAGCAGCCCCCCAGACAGGACCAATGGCTACACCTTC. Translation: CASSPPDRTNGYTF. J is TRBJ1-2 and V is TRBV5-1, with D perhaps TRBD1 (6 bases). Germline V CDR1 and CDR2: SGHRS, YFSETQ. There are 14 residues in the CDR3. V lost 4 bases to trimming and J lost 6 bases, with 16 bases between them. The full variable domain, in which reference TRBV5-1 and TRBJ1-2 provide the parts outside the CDR3, is KAGVTQTPRYLIKTRGQQVTLSCSPISGHRSVSWYQQTPGQGLQFLFEYFSETQRNKGNFPGRFSGRQFSNSRSEMNVSTLELGDSALYLCASSPPDRTNGYTFGSGTRLTVV.

The chain combines TRBV29-1 with TRBJ2-5, with D perhaps assigned TRBD1 or TRBD2 (6 bases each). From germline, CDR1 is SQVTM and CDR2 ANQGSEA. Trimming left V 1 base short and J 5 bases short, with 14 bases between. CDR3 length: 14 amino acids. In nucleotides, the CDR3 is TGCAGCGTTGAAGGACCCGGAGGGGGGGAGACCCAGTACTTC. Translation gives CSVEGPGGGETQYF.

The chain couples TRBV28 to TRBJ2-7; 7 nucleotides match TRBD1. Germline CDR1 and CDR2: MDHEN and SYDVKM. V was clipped by 4 bases and J by 2 bases; unmatched bases: 2. The length of the CDR3 is 13 residues. CDR3 DNA sequence: TGTGCCAGCAGTTCGACAGGGCCCTACGAGCAGTACTTC. It specifies CASSSTGPYEQYF.

This clone was counted between two and nine times. The chain couples TRBV18 to TRBJ1-5; D is unclear. The CDR3 covers 17 residues. V gave up 0 bases and J gave up 3 bases, with 15 bases separating them. Germline assignment: CDR1 KGHSH and CDR2 LQKENI. As DNA, the CDR3 is TGTGCCAGCTCACCACCGTCGGGAAGACTGTCCAATCAGCCCCAGCATTTT. This sequence encodes CASSPPSGRLSNQPQHF.

The CDR3 DNA is TGTGCCAGCAGTGAAAAGGCAGGGTGGTACGAGCAGTACTTC. This encodes CASSEKAGWYEQYF. The chain uses TRBV2 and TRBJ2-7, with D possibly TRBD1 on 5 matching bases. The germline gives CDR1 SNHLY, CDR2 FYNNEI. Between the trimmed V and J ends, which lost 2 bases and 4 bases, there was a span of 12 bases. The CDR3 spans 14 residues.

This clone was found once. The chain recombines TRBV28 with TRBJ2-6, with a tentative D call TRBD2 (6 bases). The length of the CDR3 is 12 residues. Per the germline V gene, CDR1 is MDHEN and CDR2 is SYDVKM. The V gene lost 5 bases and the J gene lost 8 bases, with 7 bases spanning the gap. CDR3 in DNA: TGTGCCAGCAGTCGGGAGACCAACGTCCTGACTTTC. Translated, it gives CASSRETNVLTF. The complete variable domain, with remaining parts taken from reference TRBV28 and TRBJ2-6, reads DVKVTQSSRYLVKRTGEKVFLECVQDMDHENMFWYRQDPGLGLRLIYFSYDVKMKEKGDIPEGYSVSREKKERFSLILESASTNQTSMYLCASSRETNVLTFGAGSRLTVL.

The rearrangement links TRBV2 to TRBJ2-1; a weak D match, TRBD2 (5 bases). V was shortened by 3 bases and J by 5 bases, with 11 bases between the two germline ends. The CDR3 covers 14 residues. From germline, CDR1 is SNHLY and CDR2 FYNNEI. CDR3 sequence reads: CASSDGRGNNEQFF. In DNA form, the CDR3 reads TGTGCCAGCAGTGATGGACGGGGAAACAATGAGCAGTTCTTC.

The CDR3 sequence is CASAFTGDTEAFF. The DNA for the CDR3 is TGTGCCAGCGCTTTCACAGGGGACACTGAAGCTTTCTTT. The rearrangement links TRBV28 to TRBJ1-1; TRBD1 matches 7 bases. The V segment lost 8 bases and the J segment 3 bases; nucleotides outside the gene matches: 6. The CDR3 spans 13 residues. Germline-derived CDR1 and CDR2 are MDHEN and SYDVKM.

The genes are TRBV28 and TRBJ2-1; D gene uncertain. The germline V gene encodes CDR1 MDHEN and CDR2 SYDVKM. Trimming removed 3 bases at V and 0 bases at J, with 15 bases between. This CDR3 has 17 residues. The CDR3 bases are TGTGCCAGCAGTTTCTCTCCCGCGGAGAGCTCCTACAATGAGCAGTTCTTC. It yields the protein CASSFSPAESSYNEQFF.

This clone was found once. V is TRBV6-1 and J is TRBJ1-5, with D perhaps matching TRBD1 (5 bases). The CDR3 loop spans 16 amino acids. Germline CDR1 MNHNS, CDR2 SASEGT. V was shortened by 3 bases and J by 0 bases, with 12 bases between the two germline ends. CDR3 protein: CASSDGTFYSNQPQHF. For the CDR3, the DNA is TGTGCCAGCAGTGATGGGACCTTTTATAGCAATCAGCCCCAGCATTTT.

This rearrangement joins TRBV2 to TRBJ1-6, with a possible D match to TRBD1 (6 bases). Trimming stripped 6 bases from V and 9 bases from J, with 24 bases between. Germline V gene sequence: CDR1 SNHLY, CDR2 FYNNEI. This CDR3 is 17 amino acids long. The CDR3 sequence is CASSLGAATGSGSPLHF. In nucleotides, the CDR3 is TGTGCCAGCAGCCTCGGGGCTGCTACAGGGAGTGGTTCACCCCTCCACTTT. The variable domain in full, with the rest retrieved from reference TRBV2 and TRBJ1-6, is EPEVTQTPSHQVTQMGQEVILRCVPISNHLYFYWYRQILGQKVEFLVSFYNNEISEKSEIFDDQFSVERPDGSNFTLKIRSTKLEDSAMYFCASSLGAATGSGSPLHFGNGTRLTVT.

This sequence joins TRBV27 and TRBJ2-3; D remains ambiguous. V lost 6 bases to trimming and J lost 2 bases, with 6 bases between them. The germline V gene has CDR1 MNHEY and CDR2 SMNVEV (reference sequence). The CDR3 spans 12 residues. The CDR3 sequence: CASSRYTDTQYF. In nucleotides, the CDR3 is TGTGCCAGCAGCCGTTACACAGATACGCAGTATTTT.

DNA of the CDR3: TGTGCCAGCAGTGGCTTAGGTGGGACTAGCGAATACAATGAGCAGTTCTTC. Its protein product is CASSGLGGTSEYNEQFF. This sequence joins TRBV2 and TRBJ2-1, with 10 bases identical to TRBD2. Germline CDR1 SNHLY, CDR2 FYNNEI. Trimming cost V 4 bases and J 4 bases; bases outside gene matches: 10. This CDR3 region has 17 residues. The entire variable domain, with the rest obtained from reference TRBV2 and TRBJ2-1, is as follows: EPEVTQTPSHQVTQMGQEVILRCVPISNHLYFYWYRQILGQKVEFLVSFYNNEISEKSEIFDDQFSVERPDGSNFTLKIRSTKLEDSAMYFCASSGLGGTSEYNEQFFGPGTRLTVL.